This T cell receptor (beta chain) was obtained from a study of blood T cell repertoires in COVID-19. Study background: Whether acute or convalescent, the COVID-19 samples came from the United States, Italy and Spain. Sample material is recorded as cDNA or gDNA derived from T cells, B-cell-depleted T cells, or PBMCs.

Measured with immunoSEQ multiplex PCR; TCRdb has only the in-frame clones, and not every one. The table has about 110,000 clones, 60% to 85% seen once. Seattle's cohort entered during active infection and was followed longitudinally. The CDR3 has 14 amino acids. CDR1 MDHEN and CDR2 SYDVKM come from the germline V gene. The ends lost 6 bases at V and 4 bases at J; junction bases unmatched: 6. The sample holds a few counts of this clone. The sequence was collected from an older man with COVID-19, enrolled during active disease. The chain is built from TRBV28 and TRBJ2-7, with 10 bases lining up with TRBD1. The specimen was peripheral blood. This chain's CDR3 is CASRPGTGVYEQYF. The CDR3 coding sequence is TGTGCCAGCAGACCCGGGACAGGGGTTTACGAGCAGTACTTC.